This T cell receptor (beta chain) was found in a study of cytomegalovirus exposure and HLA in healthy donors. The CDR3 has 12 residues. CDR1 is MDHEN and CDR2 is SYDVKM in the germline V gene. V was pared by 3 bases and J by 10 bases, with 7 bases between. The PCR made use of 60 Vbeta and 13 Jbeta primers. Method: immunoSEQ multiplex PCR; TCRdb's copy keeps in-frame clones and lacks some. This sample has 60,000 or so clones; roughly 77% occur once, and the top ten carry approximately 3.3%. Study observations and caveats: Cytomegalovirus-associated TCR beta chains were listed, numbering approximately 150. When a later analysis was performed, an Asian-associated ancestry cluster reportedly had fewer N-insertions than the approximately 700-donor mean. Most TCR beta V segments were productive about 87% or about 30% of the time in an earlier analysis.

Worth noting for this clone: Antigen unknown.

The specimen sequenced was PBMCs. The receptor's source is a woman between 35 and 50 years old in good health and CMV-seropositive. The chain carries TRBV28 and TRBJ1-6; D gene ambiguous. This CDR3 reads CASSFPQSPLHF. CDR3 bases: TGTGCCAGCAGTTTTCCACAGTCACCCCTCCACTTT.